The subject of this entry is one T cell receptor (beta chain). Profiling relied on immunoSEQ multiplex PCR, and the TCRdb table lists in-frame clones only, not all of them. The sample consists of approximately 500,000 clones, less than 90% of them appearing once. The data are from a study of blood T cell repertoires in COVID-19. In the study overall: Samples representing acute and convalescent COVID-19 were sourced from the United States, Italy and Spain. From T cells, B-cell-depleted T cells, or PBMCs came the material, which was cDNA or gDNA.

CDR3 length: 14 amino acids. Germline values: CDR1 SQVTM, CDR2 ANQGSEA. V shed 4 bases, J shed 3 bases, and the junction held 3 bases outside the gene matches. Material: peripheral blood. This TCR was recovered from a woman in her forties or fifties with COVID-19, enrolled during active disease. This chain links TRBV29-1 with TRBJ1-5, with 10 nucleotides matching TRBD1. The CDR3 here is CSVGGQGYNQPQHF. The CDR3 DNA sequence: TGCAGCGTTGGGGGACAGGGGTACAATCAGCCCCAGCATTTT.